This is a list of T cell receptor beta chains from one sample in a study of identifying expanded T cells in peripheral blood. Method: immunoSEQ multiplex PCR; TCRdb's copy keeps in-frame clones and lacks some. The data contain over 85,000 clones, 70% to 90% of them singletons. The material sequenced was blood. These receptors originate from a person between 18 and 75 years old in good health. CDR3s include the opening cysteine and the closing phenylalanine or tryptophan. Each record gives: J gene, V gene, D gene, clone size, CDR3 DNA, CDR3 protein. A D gene is named only where the DNA matches it firmly. Where a row states a size, it is once, few, many or the class of an expanded clone; other rows omit it.

>TRBJ1-5|TRBV7-2|TRBD1|.
TGTGCCAGCAGCCCCCAGGCAGGGGGTATGGCGGCCCAGCATTTT
CASSPQAGGMAAQHF
>TRBJ2-6|TRBV18|.|.
TGTGCCAGCTCACCATTCAGGGACTCTGGGGCCAACGTCCTGACTTTC
CASSPFRDSGANVLTF
>TRBJ2-7|TRBV7-8|TRBD1|.
TGTGCCAGCAGGCATCGGACAGGGGGCCCCTACGAGCAGTACTTC
CASRHRTGGPYEQYF
>TRBJ1-2|TRBV11-2|.|.
TGTGCCAGCAGCTTAGGCCCGATCTCGATGGGGGGCTACACCTTC
CASSLGPISMGGYTF
>TRBJ2-7|TRBV11-1|.|.
TGTGCCAGCAGCTATCAGGGTTTGTCCAACGAGCAGTACTTC
CASSYQGLSNEQYF
>TRBJ1-5|TRBV5-1|TRBD1|.
TGCGCCAGCAGCTTGGGAGGGGGCCCCGATCAGCCCCAGCATTTT
CASSLGGGPDQPQHF
>TRBJ1-6|TRBV25-1|.|.
TGTGCCAGCAGTGATGCGTCGAGCTCCTATAATTCACCCCTCCACTTT
CASSDASSSYNSPLHF
>TRBJ2-7|TRBV5-1|.|.
TGCGCCAGCAAGGTCAGGGACTCCTACGAGCAGTACTTC
CASKVRDSYEQYF
>TRBJ1-5|TRBV12-5|.|.
TGTGCTAGTGGTTTGGTATTGGGGGCGCGAGGTCAGCCCCAGCATTTT
CASGLVLGARGQPQHF
>TRBJ1-4|TRBV7-2|.|.
TGTGCCAGCAGCCCTAGGGACGGTTTTGGCGAAAAACTGTTTTTT
CASSPRDGFGEKLFF
>TRBJ2-7|TRBV7-2|TRBD2|.
TGTGCCAGCAGCTCCGTTGAGGGGGAGCGGGGGGCCTACGAGCAGTACTTC
CASSSVEGERGAYEQYF
>TRBJ2-3|TRBV2|TRBD2|few
TGTGCCAGCACACGGCACCCCCTAGGCATTAGCGGGAGGGCCGAAGATACGCAGTATTTT
CASTRHPLGISGRAEDTQYF
>TRBJ2-2|TRBV5-5|.|.
TGTGCCAGCAGCTTGGGCGTGCTGGGGGGATACTCCGGGGAGCTGTTTTTT
CASSLGVLGGYSGELFF
>TRBJ2-3|TRBV5-4|.|.
TGTGCCAGCAGCCGAGGGGCGGTGGCAGATACGCAGTATTTT
CASSRGAVADTQYF
>TRBJ2-1|TRBV28|.|.
TGTGCCAGCAGTCCTGACAGACGTTGGCAGCACAATGAGCAGTTCTTC
CASSPDRRWQHNEQFF
>TRBJ1-4|TRBV4-1|.|.
TGCGCCAGCAGCCAAGTACGGGGAACCACTAATGAAAAACTGTTTTTT
CASSQVRGTTNEKLFF
>TRBJ1-1|TRBV28|.|.
TGTGCCAGCAGTCCGGGGGGAAACACTGAAGCTTTCTTT
CASSPGGNTEAFF
>TRBJ2-4|TRBV7-2|.|once
TGTGCCAGCAGCCTCCTAGCCAAAAACATTCAGTACTTC
CASSLLAKNIQYF
>TRBJ1-2|TRBV15|.|.
TGTGCCACCAGCTCCCACCGGACTATTTATGGCTACACCTTC
CATSSHRTIYGYTF
>TRBJ1-4|TRBV5-8|.|.
TGTGCCAGCAAAGCGGGCCCCACTAATGAAAAACTGTTTTTT
CASKAGPTNEKLFF
>TRBJ1-6|TRBV5-1|.|.
TGCGCCAGCAGCAGATCCGACAACTATAATTCACCCCTCCACTTT
CASSRSDNYNSPLHF
>TRBJ2-3|TRBV7-8|.|.
TGTGCCAGCAGCCGCCGGCGGGGGCGAGACACAGATACGCAGTATTTT
CASSRRRGRDTDTQYF
>TRBJ2-1|TRBV6-1|TRBD2|.
TGTGCCAGCAGTGGCGAGCGGGGAACCTCCTACAATGAGCAGTTCTTC
CASSGERGTSYNEQFF
>TRBJ2-1|TRBV7-6|.|.
TGTGCCAGCAGCGTATTAGACAATGAGCAGTTCTTC
CASSVLDNEQFF
>TRBJ2-7|TRBV6-6|.|.
TGTGCCAGCAGTTACTCGACGACAGCAGGCCCCTACGAGCAGTACTTC
CASSYSTTAGPYEQYF
>TRBJ2-5|TRBV6-1|TRBD1|.
TGTGCCAGCAGTGAAGGAGGGGGCGTTTTAGAGACCCAGTACTTC
CASSEGGGVLETQYF
>TRBJ2-1|TRBV10-3|TRBD2|.
TGTGCCAGTGGGGACCTAGCGGGTGATGAGCAGTTCTTC
CASGDLAGDEQFF
>TRBJ2-5|TRBV7-3|.|.
TGTGCCAGCGGGGGCTCGAACCAAGAGACCCAGTACTTC
CASGGSNQETQYF
>TRBJ2-5|TRBV10-2|.|.
TGCGCCAGCAGCCGACTAGGGGAGGAGACCCAGTACTTC
CASSRLGEETQYF
>TRBJ2-3|TRBV27|.|.
TGTGCCAGCAGTTCAATCGGACGCCTCAGAGTCCGAGATACGCAGTATTTT
CASSSIGRLRVRDTQYF
>TRBJ2-5|TRBV7-5|.|.
TGTGCCAGAAGCCAACCAGGCAATCAAGAGACCCAGTACTTC
CARSQPGNQETQYF
>TRBJ2-1|TRBV6-5|TRBD2|.
TGTGCCAGCAGTGGCGGCGGGAGCTCCTACAATGAGCAGTTCTTC
CASSGGGSSYNEQFF
>TRBJ1-2|TRBV5-1|TRBD1|.
TGCGCCAGCAGTAATCCGGGACAGGGTAACTATGGCTACACCTTC
CASSNPGQGNYGYTF
>TRBJ2-7|TRBV27|.|.
TGTGCCAGCAGTCCCGACGCAGTGACTATCTACGAGCAGTACTTC
CASSPDAVTIYEQYF
>TRBJ2-7|TRBV30|.|.
TGTGCCTGGAGCATAGGGGTGGGGGAGCAGTACTTC
CAWSIGVGEQYF
>TRBJ1-5|TRBV7-9|.|.
TGTGCCAGCAGCTTCCTGGGGAGCAATCAGCCCCAGCATTTT
CASSFLGSNQPQHF
>TRBJ2-7|TRBV4-1|.|few
TGCGCCAGCAGCCTCGGGGAGACCTACGAGCAGTACTTC
CASSLGETYEQYF
>TRBJ2-5|TRBV5-6|TRBD1|.
TGTGCCAGCAGCCCCGGGACAGGCGGCGAGACCCAGTACTTC
CASSPGTGGETQYF
>TRBJ2-7|TRBV27|TRBD1|.
TGTGCCAGCAGTTTTCGTGACCCCGGGACAGGGGGTTACGAGCAGTACTTC
CASSFRDPGTGGYEQYF
>TRBJ2-7|TRBV10-3|.|.
TGTGCCATCAGTGCGTTGGCCCCGTGGGACGAGCAGTACTTC
CAISALAPWDEQYF
>TRBJ1-2|TRBV9|TRBD1|.
TGTGCCAGCAGCTCCACAGGGGAGGCATATGGCTACACCTTC
CASSSTGEAYGYTF
>TRBJ1-1|TRBV6-5|.|.
TGTGCCAGCAGTTCCAGGGGCCCGAACACTGAAGCTTTCTTT
CASSSRGPNTEAFF